This TCR beta chain was identified during a study of blood T cell repertoires in COVID-19. Turning to the study itself: COVID-19 samples, acute and convalescent, were from the United States, Italy and Spain. The cDNA or gDNA used as material had been derived from T cells, B-cell-depleted T cells, or PBMCs.

Profiled with immunoSEQ multiplex PCR; TCRdb holds only in-frame clones, not every one. The table shows around 86,000 clones, with nearly 85% occurring only once. The sequenced sample consisted of peripheral blood. This receptor was obtained from a woman at least 80 years old with acute or convalescent COVID-19.

DNA for the CDR3: TGCAGCGTTGATTCGCCTAGCGGGACGCAAGAGACCCAGTACTTC. This sequence encodes CSVDSPSGTQETQYF. This sequence joins TRBV29-1 and TRBJ2-5; 9 bases align to TRBD2. With 3 bases clipped from V and 2 bases from J, the junction kept 7 bases outside the gene matches. The CDR3 contains 15 residues. Germline V gives CDR1 SQVTM, CDR2 ANQGSEA.